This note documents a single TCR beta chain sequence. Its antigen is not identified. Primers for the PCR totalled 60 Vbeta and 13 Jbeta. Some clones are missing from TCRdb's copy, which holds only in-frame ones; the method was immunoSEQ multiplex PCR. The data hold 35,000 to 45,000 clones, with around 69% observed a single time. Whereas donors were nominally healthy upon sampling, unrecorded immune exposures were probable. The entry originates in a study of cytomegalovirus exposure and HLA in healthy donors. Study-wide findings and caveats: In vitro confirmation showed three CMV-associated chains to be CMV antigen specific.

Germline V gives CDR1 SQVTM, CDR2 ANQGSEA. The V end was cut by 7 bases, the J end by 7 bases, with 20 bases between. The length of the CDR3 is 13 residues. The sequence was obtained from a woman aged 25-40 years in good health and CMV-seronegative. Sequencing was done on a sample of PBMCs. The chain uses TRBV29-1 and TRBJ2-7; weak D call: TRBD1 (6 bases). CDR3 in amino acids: CSASTGVLSEQYF. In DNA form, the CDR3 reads TGCAGCGCCTCGACAGGCGTCTTGAGTGAGCAGTACTTC.